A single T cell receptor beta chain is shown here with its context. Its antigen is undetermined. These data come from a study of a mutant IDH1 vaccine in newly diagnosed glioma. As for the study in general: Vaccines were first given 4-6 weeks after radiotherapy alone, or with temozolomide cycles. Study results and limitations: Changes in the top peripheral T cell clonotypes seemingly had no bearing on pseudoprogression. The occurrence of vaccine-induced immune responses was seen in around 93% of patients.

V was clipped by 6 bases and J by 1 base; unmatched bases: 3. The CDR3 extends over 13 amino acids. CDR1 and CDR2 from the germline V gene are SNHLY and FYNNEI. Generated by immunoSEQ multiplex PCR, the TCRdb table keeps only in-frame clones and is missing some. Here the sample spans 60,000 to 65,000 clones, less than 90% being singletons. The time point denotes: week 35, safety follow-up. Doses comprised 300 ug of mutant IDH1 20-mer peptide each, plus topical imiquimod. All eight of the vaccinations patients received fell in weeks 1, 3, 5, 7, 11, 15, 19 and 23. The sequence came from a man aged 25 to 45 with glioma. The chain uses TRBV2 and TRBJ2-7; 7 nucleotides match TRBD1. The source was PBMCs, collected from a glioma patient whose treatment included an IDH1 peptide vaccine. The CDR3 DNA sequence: TGTGCCAGCAGAAACAGGGGTTCCTACGAGCAGTACTTC. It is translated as CASRNRGSYEQYF.